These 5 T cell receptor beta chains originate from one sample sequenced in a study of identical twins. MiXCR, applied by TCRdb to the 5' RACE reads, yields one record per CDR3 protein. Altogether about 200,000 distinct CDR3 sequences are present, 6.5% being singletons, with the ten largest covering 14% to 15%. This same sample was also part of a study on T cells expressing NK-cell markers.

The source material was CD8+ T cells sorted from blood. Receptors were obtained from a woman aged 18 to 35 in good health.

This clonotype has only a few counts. In DNA, the CDR3 is TGTGCCAGCAGCTCCCCCCGGGCTGGCGGGGGGGCCGAGGGGGCAGATACGCAGTATTTT. Protein product: CASSSPRAGGGAEGADTQYF. This sequence joins TRBV7-8 and TRBJ2-3; TRBD2 matches at 9 bases. Trimming at V came to 4 bases and at J to 4 bases, leaving 21 bases not matched to a gene. CDR3 size: 20 residues. Germline loops: CDR1 SGHVS, CDR2 FQNEAQ. Using reference TRBV7-8 and TRBJ2-3 for the parts outside the CDR3, the full variable domain is GAGVSQSPRYKVAKRGQDVALRCDPISGHVSLFWYQQALGQGPEFLTYFQNEAQLDKSGLPSDRFFAERPEGSVSTLKIQRTQQEDSAVYLCASSSPRAGGGAEGADTQYFGPGTRLTVL.

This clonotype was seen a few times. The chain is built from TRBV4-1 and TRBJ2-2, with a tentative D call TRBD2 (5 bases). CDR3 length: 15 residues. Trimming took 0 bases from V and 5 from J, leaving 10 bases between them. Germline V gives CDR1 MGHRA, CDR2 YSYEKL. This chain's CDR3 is CASSQDVRVTGELFF. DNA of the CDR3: TGCGCCAGCAGCCAAGATGTGAGGGTGACCGGGGAGCTGTTTTTT.

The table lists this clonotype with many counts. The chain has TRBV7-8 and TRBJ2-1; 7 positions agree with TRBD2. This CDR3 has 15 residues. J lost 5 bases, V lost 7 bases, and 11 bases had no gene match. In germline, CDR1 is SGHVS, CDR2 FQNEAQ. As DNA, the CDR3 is TGTGCCAGCATACCCGGCGGACTAGTTCACAATGAGCAGTTCTTC. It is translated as CASIPGGLVHNEQFF.

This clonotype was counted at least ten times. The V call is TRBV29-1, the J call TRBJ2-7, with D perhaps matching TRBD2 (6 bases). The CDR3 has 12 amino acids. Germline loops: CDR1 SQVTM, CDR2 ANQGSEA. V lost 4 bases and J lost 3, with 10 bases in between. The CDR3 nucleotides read TGCAGCGTTGTTAGGGGACTCTACGAGCAGTACTTC. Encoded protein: CSVVRGLYEQYF.

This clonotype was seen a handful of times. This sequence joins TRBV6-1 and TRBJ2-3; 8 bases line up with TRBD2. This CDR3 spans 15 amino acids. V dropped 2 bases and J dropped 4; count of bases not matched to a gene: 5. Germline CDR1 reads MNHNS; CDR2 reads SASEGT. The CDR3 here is CASSEMAGGPDTQYF. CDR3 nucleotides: TGTGCCAGCAGTGAAATGGCGGGAGGCCCAGATACGCAGTATTTT.